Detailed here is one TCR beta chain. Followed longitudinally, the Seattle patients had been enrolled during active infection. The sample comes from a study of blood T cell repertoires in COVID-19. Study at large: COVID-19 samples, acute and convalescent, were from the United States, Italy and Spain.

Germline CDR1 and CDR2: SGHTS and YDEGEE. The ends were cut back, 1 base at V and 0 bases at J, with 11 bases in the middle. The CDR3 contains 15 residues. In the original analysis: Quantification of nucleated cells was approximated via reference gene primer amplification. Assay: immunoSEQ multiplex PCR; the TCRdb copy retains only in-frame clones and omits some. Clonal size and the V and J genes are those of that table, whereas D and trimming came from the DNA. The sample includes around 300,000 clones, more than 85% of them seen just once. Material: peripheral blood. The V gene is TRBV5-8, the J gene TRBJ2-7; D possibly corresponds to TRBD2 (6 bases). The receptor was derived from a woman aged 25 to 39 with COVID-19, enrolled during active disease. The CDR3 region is CASSLIIGSSYEQYF. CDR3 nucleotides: TGTGCCAGCAGCTTGATTATCGGGAGCTCCTACGAGCAGTACTTC. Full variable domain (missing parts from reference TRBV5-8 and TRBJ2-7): EAGVTQSPTHLIKTRGQQATLRCSPISGHTSVYWYQQALGLGLQFLLWYDEGEERNRGNFPPRFSGRQFPNYSSELNVNALELEDSALYLCASSLIIGSSYEQYFGPGTRLTVT.